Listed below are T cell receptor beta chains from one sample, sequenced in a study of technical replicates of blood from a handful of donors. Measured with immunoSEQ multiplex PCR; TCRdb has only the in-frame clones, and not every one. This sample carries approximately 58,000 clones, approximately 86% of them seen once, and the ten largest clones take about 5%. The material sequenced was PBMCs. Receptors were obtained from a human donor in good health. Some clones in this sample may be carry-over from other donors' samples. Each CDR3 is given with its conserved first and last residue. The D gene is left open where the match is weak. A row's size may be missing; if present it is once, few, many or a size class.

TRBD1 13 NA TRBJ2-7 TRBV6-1 TGTGCCAGTGGGACAGGGAGAAAATACGAGCAGTACTTC CASGTGRKYEQYF
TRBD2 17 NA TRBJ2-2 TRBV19 TGTGCCAGTACCCCACTAGCGGGGGGGCCCAACACCGGGGAGCTGTTTTTT CASTPLAGGPNTGELFF
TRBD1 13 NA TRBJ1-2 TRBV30 TGTGCCTGGGGAGGACAGGGTAACTATGGCTACACCTTC CAWGGQGNYGYTF
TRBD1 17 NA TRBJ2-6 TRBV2 TGTGCCAGCAGCCGGACAGGGCTCATCTCTGGGGCCAACGTCCTGACTTTC CASSRTGLISGANVLTF
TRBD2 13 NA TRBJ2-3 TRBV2 TGTGTTACGTCCGGGACTAGCAGAGATACGCAGTATTTT CVTSGTSRDTQYF
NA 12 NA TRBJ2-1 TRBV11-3 TGTGCCAGCAGCCCAAAGCCCAATGAGCAGTTCTTC CASSPKPNEQFF
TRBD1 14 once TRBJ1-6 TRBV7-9 TGTGCCAGCAGCCCTGGACAGGGCGGGTCACCCCTCCACTTT CASSPGQGGSPLHF
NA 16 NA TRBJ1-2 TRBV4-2 TGTGCCAGCAGCCAAGAGGGCCCCAGTGCTAACTATGGCTACACCTTC CASSQEGPSANYGYTF
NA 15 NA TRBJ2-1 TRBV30 TGTGCCTGGAGGAAGATGAGCGGCGGCTACAATGAGCAGTTCTTC CAWRKMSGGYNEQFF
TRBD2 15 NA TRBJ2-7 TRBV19 TGTGCCAGTAGTCGGACTAGCGGCAAGTCCTACGAGCAGTACTTC CASSRTSGKSYEQYF
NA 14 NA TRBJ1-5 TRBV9 TGTGCCAGCAGTAAAGGACAGAGCAATCAGCCCCAGCATTTT CASSKGQSNQPQHF
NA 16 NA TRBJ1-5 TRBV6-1 TGTGCCAGCAGTGAAATTAGAGGGCAGGGCAATCAGCCCCAGCATTTT CASSEIRGQGNQPQHF
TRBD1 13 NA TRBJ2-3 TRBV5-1 TGCGCCAGCAGCACAGGGGTCACAGATACGCAGTATTTT CASSTGVTDTQYF
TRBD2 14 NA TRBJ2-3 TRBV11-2 TGTGCCAGCAGCTTGACTAGCGGCACAGATACGCAGTATTTT CASSLTSGTDTQYF
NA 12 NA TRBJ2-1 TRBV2 TGTGCCAGCAGTGCCCAAACACCCAAGCAGTTCTTC CASSAQTPKQFF
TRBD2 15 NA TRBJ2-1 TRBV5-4 TGTGCCAGCAGCCTTAGCGGGGGGGCCTTCAATGAGCAGTTCTTC CASSLSGGAFNEQFF
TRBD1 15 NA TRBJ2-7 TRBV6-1 TGTGCCAGCAGTGAAATTGGGACAGGGGGCTACGAGCAGTACTTC CASSEIGTGGYEQYF
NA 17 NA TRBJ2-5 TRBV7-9 TGTGCCAGCAGCTTACGAATGAGGGTCGTGGGTGAAGAGACCCAGTACTTC CASSLRMRVVGEETQYF
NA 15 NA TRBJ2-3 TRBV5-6 TGTGCCAGCAGCTTGGCCAGCGTTGTCGCAGATACGCAGTATTTT CASSLASVVADTQYF
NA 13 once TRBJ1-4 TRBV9 TGTGCCAGCAGCGAGGGGCTCAGTGAAAAACTGTTTTTT CASSEGLSEKLFF
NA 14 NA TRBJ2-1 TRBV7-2 TGTGCCAGCAGCTTATCTAGCCTTGACAATGAGCAGTTCTTC CASSLSSLDNEQFF
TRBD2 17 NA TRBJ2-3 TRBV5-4 TGTGCCAGCAGCTACGTCACCCTAGCGGAGGGCACAGATACGCAGTATTTT CASSYVTLAEGTDTQYF
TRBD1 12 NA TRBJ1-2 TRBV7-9 TGTGCCAGCAGCATGGACAGGGTTGGCTACACCTTC CASSMDRVGYTF
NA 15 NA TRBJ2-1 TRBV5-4 TGTGCCAGCAGCCGCTGGGAGAGCTCCTACAATGAGCAGTTCTTC CASSRWESSYNEQFF
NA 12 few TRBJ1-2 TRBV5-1 TGCGCCAGCCGCGGGGGGGCAGGAGGCTACACCTTC CASRGGAGGYTF
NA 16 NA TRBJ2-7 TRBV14 TGTGCCAGCAGCCAAGAAGGCCCACTCGGGACTTACGAGCAGTACTTC CASSQEGPLGTYEQYF
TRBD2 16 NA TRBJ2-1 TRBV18 TGTGCCAGCTCACCCGGGCTAGCGGGTTCCTACAATGAGCAGTTCTTC CASSPGLAGSYNEQFF
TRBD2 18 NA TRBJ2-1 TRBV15 TGTGCCACCAGCAGAGGAATTTCTAGCGGGAGAACCTACAATGAGCAGTTCTTC CATSRGISSGRTYNEQFF
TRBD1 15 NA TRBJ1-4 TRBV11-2 TGTGCCAGCAGCTCCCCCGGGACAGGGTCCGAAAAACTGTTTTTT CASSSPGTGSEKLFF
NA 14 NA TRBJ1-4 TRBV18 TGTGCCAGCTCACTGGCAGGGGCCCATGAAAAACTGTTTTTT CASSLAGAHEKLFF
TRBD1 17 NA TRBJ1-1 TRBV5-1 TGCGCCAGCAGCTCGATAACACCGGGACAGAGGAACACTGAAGCTTTCTTT CASSSITPGQRNTEAFF
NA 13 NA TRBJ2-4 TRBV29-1 TGCAGCTGCGACGGGGGGCACGAAGACATTCAGTACTTC CSCDGGHEDIQYF
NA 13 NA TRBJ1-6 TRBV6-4 TGTGCCAGCAGACCGGGTCCCAATTCACCCCTCCACTTT CASRPGPNSPLHF
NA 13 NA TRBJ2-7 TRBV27 TGTGCCAGATCACATAGCAGGGACTACGAGCAGTACTTC CARSHSRDYEQYF
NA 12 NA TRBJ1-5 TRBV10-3 TGTGCCATCAGTGATGGAGATAAGCCCCAGCATTTT CAISDGDKPQHF
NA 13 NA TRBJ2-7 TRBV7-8 TGTGCCAGCAGCTTAGGGACTCTCTACGAGCAGTACTTC CASSLGTLYEQYF
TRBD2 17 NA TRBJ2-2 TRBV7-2 TGTGCCAGCAGCTTGGGGACTAGCGGGGGGAGAACCGGGGAGCTGTTTTTT CASSLGTSGGRTGELFF
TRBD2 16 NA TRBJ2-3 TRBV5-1 TGCGCCAGCAGCTTGGCCTTGGTAGCGGGGGCGGATACGCAGTATTTT CASSLALVAGADTQYF
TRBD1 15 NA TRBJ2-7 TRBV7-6 TGTGCCAGCAGTCCCGGGACAGGGGGTTCCTACGAGCAGTACTTC CASSPGTGGSYEQYF
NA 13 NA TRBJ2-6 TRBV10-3 TGTGCCTCACAGGGCCCTGGGGCCAACGTCCTGACTTTC CASQGPGANVLTF
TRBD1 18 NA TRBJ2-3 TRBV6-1 TGTGCCAGCAGTGATGGACAGGGGACTCGGATTAGCACAGATACGCAGTATTTT CASSDGQGTRISTDTQYF
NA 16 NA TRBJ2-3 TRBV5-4 TGTGCCAGCAGCCCACCCGGGACAACAGAGACAGATACGCAGTATTTT CASSPPGTTETDTQYF
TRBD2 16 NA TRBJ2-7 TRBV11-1 TGTGCCAGCAGCTTAGCACCTAGCGGGAGAGCTAGCGAGCAGTACTTC CASSLAPSGRASEQYF
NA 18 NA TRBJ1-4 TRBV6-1 TGTGCCAGCAGTGAAGCGCCTTTTTGGACAGCAAAAAATGAAAAACTGTTTTTT CASSEAPFWTAKNEKLFF